Listed below are T cell receptor beta chains from one sample, sequenced in a study of blood T cells in healthy people across ages. TCRdb passed the 5' RACE reads through MiXCR, listing each CDR3 protein once. The profile shows approximately 810,000 distinct CDR3 sequences, about 28% of them singletons. Sequenced: blood. Every receptor here comes from a woman at least 80 years old in good health. CDR3s include the opening cysteine and the closing phenylalanine or tryptophan. Each record gives: D gene, V gene, clone size, J gene, CDR3 protein, CDR3 DNA. The D gene is left open where the match is weak. Where a row states a size, it is once, few, many or the class of an expanded clone; other rows omit it.

>NA|TRBV20-1|NA|TRBJ2-7
CSAMDRLLSYEQYF
TGCAGTGCTATGGACAGATTGCTTTCCTACGAGCAGTACTTC
>NA|TRBV7-9|NA|TRBJ2-7
CAGSLGQGFYEQYF
TGTGCCGGCAGCTTAGGGCAGGGGTTCTACGAGCAGTACTTC
>TRBD1|TRBV7-7|NA|TRBJ2-1
CASSAQGENNEQFF
TGTGCCAGCAGCGCACAGGGGGAGAACAATGAGCAGTTCTTC
>TRBD1|TRBV7-9|many|TRBJ1-2
CASSLGGTGYGYTF
TGTGCCAGCAGCTTAGGCGGGACAGGATATGGCTACACCTTC
>NA|TRBV7-2|NA|TRBJ2-1
CASSLGTFTYQETQFF
TGTGCCAGCAGCTTAGGGACATTCACGTACCAAGAGACCCAGTTCTTC
>TRBD2|TRBV7-2|many|TRBJ2-1
CASSLGLAGGREKFF
TGTGCCAGCAGCTTAGGTCTAGCGGGGGGGCGGGAGAAGTTCTTC
>NA|TRBV29-1|NA|TRBJ2-5
CSVASLGSRETQYF
TGCAGCGTTGCGTCCTTAGGGTCAAGGGAGACCCAGTACTTC
>NA|TRBV6-2/TRBV6-3|many|TRBJ1-2
CASSYRRQSNYGYTF
TGTGCCAGCAGTTATAGGAGGCAGAGTAACTATGGCTACACCTTC
>NA|TRBV6-5|many|TRBJ2-6
CASSPRVLISSGANVLTF
TGTGCCAGCAGTCCACGGGTTCTGATAAGCTCTGGGGCCAACGTCCTGACTTTC
>TRBD1|TRBV7-2|NA|TRBJ2-1
CASSLTGALYNEQFF
TGTGCCAGCAGCCTGACAGGGGCCCTATACAATGAGCAGTTCTTC
>NA|TRBV4-1|many|TRBJ1-4
CASSQDGRARTNEKLFF
TGCGCCAGCAGCCAAGATGGGCGGGCGCGGACTAATGAAAAACTGTTTTTT
>NA|TRBV6-2/TRBV6-3|NA|TRBJ2-1
CASSYWESSYNEQFF
TGTGCCAGCAGTTACTGGGAGAGCTCCTACAATGAGCAGTTCTTC
>NA|TRBV20-1|NA|TRBJ2-3
CSASKSRGTDTQYF
TGCAGTGCTAGTAAGTCGCGGGGCACAGATACGCAGTATTTT
>NA|TRBV7-9|NA|TRBJ2-1
CASSLGPLSGLNEQFF
TGTGCCAGCAGCTTAGGCCCGTTGTCGGGGCTCAATGAGCAGTTCTTC
>NA|TRBV5-5|many|TRBJ2-1
CASSLSQGGSGEQFF
TGTGCCAGCAGCTTGTCCCAGGGGGGGTCGGGGGAGCAGTTCTTC
>NA|TRBV11-2|NA|TRBJ2-4
CASSLVPLGDEQYF
TGTGCCAGCAGCTTAGTACCTCTGGGGGATGAGCAGTACTTC
>TRBD1|TRBV6-6|NA|TRBJ1-2
CASSYSTGGDYGCTF
TGTGCCAGCAGTTACTCCACAGGGGGGGACTATGGCTGCACCTTC
>TRBD2|TRBV20-1|NA|TRBJ2-1
CSARPGTSDGNEQFF
TGCAGTGCTCGTCCCGGGACTAGCGACGGCAATGAGCAGTTCTTC
>NA|TRBV12-3/TRBV12-4|many|TRBJ1-4
CASSSTDDNEKLFF
TGTGCCAGCAGTTCAACAGACGATAATGAAAAACTGTTTTTT
>TRBD2|TRBV12-3/TRBV12-4|many|TRBJ2-1
CASSLEGRKLAGESSYNEQFF
TGTGCCAGCAGTTTAGAGGGCAGAAAACTAGCGGGGGAGAGCTCCTACAATGAGCAGTTCTTC
>NA|TRBV20-1|many|TRBJ2-7
CSASNMALSRYEQYF
TGCAGTGCTAGTAATATGGCACTCTCCCGCTACGAGCAGTACTTC
>TRBD2|TRBV20-1|NA|TRBJ2-1
CSARDFLAGYNEQFF
TGCAGTGCTAGAGATTTCCTAGCGGGGTACAATGAGCAGTTCTTC
>TRBD1|TRBV6-2/TRBV6-3|few|TRBJ1-2
CASIPRTGGTNYGYTF
TGTGCCAGCATACCCAGGACAGGGGGAACTAACTATGGCTACACCTTC
>TRBD2|TRBV2|many|TRBJ2-1
CASSAGLANEQFF
TGTGCCAGCAGTGCTGGACTAGCTAATGAGCAGTTCTTC
>NA|TRBV5-1|NA|TRBJ2-1
CASSGPGAPFNEQFF
TGCGCCAGCAGCGGTCCGGGAGCCCCTTTCAATGAGCAGTTCTTC
>TRBD2|TRBV10-1|many|TRBJ2-3
CASSDSDAGGPSISTDTQYF
TGCGCCAGCAGTGACTCCGATGCGGGGGGTCCCTCCATTAGCACAGATACGCAGTATTTT
>NA|TRBV5-1|NA|TRBJ2-7
CASSLIWGYEQYF
TGCGCCAGCAGCTTGATCTGGGGTTACGAGCAGTACTTC
>NA|TRBV28|few|TRBJ2-4
CASSPAQGDKNIRYF
TGTGCCAGCAGTCCCGCACAGGGTGACAAAAACATTCGGTACTTC
>NA|TRBV11-2|NA|TRBJ1-1
CASSLGPLRGNTEAFF
TGTGCCAGCAGCTTAGGACCCCTCCGCGGGAACACTGAAGCTTTCTTT
>NA|TRBV2|few|TRBJ2-7
CASTAGQTYEQYF
TGTGCCAGCACCGCGGGCCAGACCTACGAGCAGTACTTC
>NA|TRBV12-3/TRBV12-4|many|TRBJ2-4
CASSPTGRKNIQYF
TGTGCCAGCAGTCCCACGGGACGGAAAAACATTCAGTACTTC
>NA|TRBV11-2|many|TRBJ2-5
CASSQFSGEGETQYF
TGTGCCAGCAGCCAATTTTCAGGGGAGGGAGAGACCCAGTACTTC
>NA|TRBV7-2|many|TRBJ2-5
CASSLYQLQETQYF
TGTGCCAGCAGCCTATACCAGCTCCAAGAGACCCAGTACTTC
>NA|TRBV7-2|many|TRBJ2-5
CASSLASGAQYF
TGTGCCAGCAGCTTAGCGTCGGGGGCCCAGTACTTC
>NA|TRBV18|many|TRBJ2-1
CASSPTIHNEQFF
TGTGCCAGCTCACCCACCATACACAATGAGCAGTTCTTC
>NA|TRBV7-9|few|TRBJ1-2
CASSLNINYGYTF
TGTGCCAGCAGCTTAAATATTAACTATGGCTACACCTTC
>NA|TRBV28|many|TRBJ2-7
CATKVRGLAGEQYF
TGTGCCACCAAGGTACGGGGGTTGGCTGGCGAGCAGTACTTC
>NA|TRBV27|many|TRBJ2-7
CASKFSWDYEQYF
TGTGCCAGTAAGTTTTCCTGGGACTACGAGCAGTACTTC
>TRBD2|TRBV24-1|few|TRBJ2-5
CATSDSGLAGGRETQYF
TGTGCCACCAGTGATTCTGGACTAGCGGGGGGCCGGGAGACCCAGTACTTC
>NA|TRBV28|NA|TRBJ1-3
CASRPGTSGNTIYF
TGTGCCAGCAGACCCGGGACCTCTGGAAACACCATATATTTT
>TRBD1|TRBV20-1|NA|TRBJ2-1
CSAPRGTGGFYNEQFF
TGCAGTGCCCCCCGGGGGACAGGGGGTTTCTACAATGAGCAGTTCTTC
>NA|TRBV6-5|few|TRBJ1-2
CASSYGAGHAYGYTF
TGTGCCAGCAGTTACGGCGCAGGGCACGCCTATGGCTACACCTTC
>NA|TRBV7-2|NA|TRBJ2-3
CASSLALRAAIDTQYF
TGTGCCAGCAGCTTAGCGCTCCGGGCCGCAATAGATACGCAGTATTTT
>TRBD2|TRBV9|NA|TRBJ2-3
CASSARNGGTRTDTQYF
TGTGCCAGCAGCGCCCGTAACGGGGGGACTCGCACAGATACGCAGTATTTT
>NA|TRBV5-1|NA|TRBJ1-6
CASSLEVPGKSPLHF
TGCGCCAGCAGCTTGGAAGTACCAGGGAAATCACCCCTCCACTTT
>NA|TRBV13|NA|TRBJ2-1
CASRNPQTLYNEQFF
TGTGCCAGCCGCAACCCCCAGACTCTGTACAATGAGCAGTTCTTC
>NA|TRBV29-1|many|TRBJ2-4
CSVGLQNIQYF
TGCAGCGTGGGCCTTCAAAACATTCAGTACTTC
>NA|TRBV29-1|many|TRBJ1-2
CSVEDPGSGYTF
TGCAGCGTTGAAGATCCAGGGAGTGGCTACACCTTC
>NA|TRBV6-1|NA|TRBJ1-5
CASSEAGSYSNQPHHF
TGTGCCAGCAGTGAAGCGGGCAGCTATAGCAATCAGCCCCACCATTTT
>NA|TRBV7-2|NA|TRBJ2-5
CASSLVGGPNEQYF
TGTGCCAGCAGCTTAGTTGGGGGCCCCAATGAGCAGTACTTC
>NA|TRBV18|NA|TRBJ2-2
CASSSQGPANTGELFF
TGTGCCAGCTCATCGCAGGGACCGGCGAACACCGGGGAGCTGTTTTTT
>NA|TRBV29-1|NA|TRBJ1-5
CSVRTANSNQPQHF
TGCAGCGTTAGGACAGCTAATAGCAATCAGCCCCAGCATTTT
>NA|TRBV3-1|many|TRBJ2-5
CASRLDGDEYF
TGTGCCAGCAGATTGGACGGGGATGAGTACTTC
>TRBD2|TRBV5-6|NA|TRBJ2-4
CASSLDPGGPGGDIQYF
TGTGCCAGCAGCTTGGACCCGGGGGGGCCGGGCGGGGACATTCAGTACTTC
>TRBD2|TRBV7-2|many|TRBJ2-5
CASSPLGGETQYF
TGTGCCAGCAGCCCACTGGGGGGGGAGACCCAGTACTTC